Listed here are 8 T cell receptor beta chains from one sample, sequenced in a study of T cells in Graves' hyperthyroidism and ophthalmopathy. TCR beta CDR3 regions were amplified from RNA. Carried out on the TCR CDR3, a first-round RT-PCR used the HTBI primer set. TCRdb reprocessed the multiplex PCR reads with MiXCR, giving one entry per CDR3 protein. Seen here are approximately 530,000 distinct CDR3 sequences, approximately 15% observed once, and the top ten hold approximately 18%. Sequences were obtained from blood. Receptors were obtained from a woman under 30 with Graves' hyperthyroidism.

This clonotype was counted a few times. The J gene is TRBJ2-5, the V gene TRBV29-1; 7 nucleotides agree with TRBD1. J was trimmed by 5 bases and V by 7 bases; bases with no gene match: 10. Germline CDR1 and CDR2: SQVTM and ANQGSEA. This CDR3 is built from 13 residues. Written as DNA, the CDR3 is TGCAGCGACCTGACAGGGCTGGGGGAGACCCAGTACTTC. Protein: CSDLTGLGETQYF.

This clonotype was seen repeatedly, ten times or more. The chain carries TRBV20-1 and TRBJ2-7; 11 bases are a match to TRBD2. The CDR3 sequence is 21 residues long. J gave up 9 bases and V 0 bases, and 28 bases lay outside the gene matches. From germline, CDR1 is DFQATT and CDR2 SNEGSKA (reference sequence). The CDR3: CSARDLFKEASGRWVGIVQYF. CDR3 nucleotide sequence: TGCAGTGCTAGAGATCTATTCAAGGAGGCTAGCGGGAGGTGGGTGGGTATCGTGCAGTACTTC.

This clonotype has more than one count but fewer than ten. This chain connects TRBV10-3 to TRBJ1-5; a weak D match, TRBD1 (5 bases). Between the trimmed V and J ends, which lost 2 bases and 7 bases, there was a span of 12 bases. CDR1 and CDR2 from the germline V gene are ENHRY and SYGVKD. The CDR3 length is 14 residues. DNA for the CDR3: TGTGCCATCAGTGAGAGCGGACAAATCCAGCCCCAGCATTTT. Amino acids: CAISESGQIQPQHF.

The chain has TRBV18 and TRBJ2-5; D call uncertain. CDR1 is KGHSH and CDR2 is LQKENI in the germline V gene. This CDR3 is 16 amino acids long. V dropped 5 bases and J dropped 1 base, with 17 bases sitting between them. CDR3 coding DNA: TGTGCCAGCTCAATCCGGACCGGTGTCTCCCAAGAGACCCAGTACTTC. Its translation is CASSIRTGVSQETQYF.

This clonotype occurred a few times. The V call is TRBV24-1, the J call TRBJ2-3; 8 bases fit TRBD2. The CDR3 is 17 residues long. V was clipped by 1 base and J by 1 base; unmatched bases: 6. Germline V CDR1 and CDR2: KGHDR, SFDVKD. In DNA form, the CDR3 reads TGTGCCACCAGTGATTTTCGGACTAGCCTGCGCACAGATACGCAGTATTTT. Protein sequence: CATSDFRTSLRTDTQYF.

This clonotype has more than one count but fewer than ten. CDR3 nucleotides: TGTGCCAGCAGTCCCTACCCGACAGGAAGCTCTGGAAACACCATATATTTT. Its translation: CASSPYPTGSSGNTIYF. J is TRBJ1-3 and V is TRBV7-2, with D perhaps TRBD1 (6 bases). The length of the CDR3 is 17 residues. Germline CDR1 reads SGHTA; CDR2 reads FQGNSA. V lost 6 bases, J lost 0 bases, and 18 bases lay in between.

This clonotype was counted only a few times. The V gene is TRBV6-2 or TRBV6-3, the J gene TRBJ2-1, with TRBD2 matching 8 bases. Trimming took 4 bases from V and 12 from J; bases not matched to a gene: 14. Per the germline V gene, CDR1 is MNHEY and CDR2 is SVGEGT. There are 15 residues in the CDR3. This CDR3 reads CASSLGSSGGSAQFF. CDR3 DNA sequence: TGTGCCAGCAGTTTGGGTTCCAGCGGGGGCTCCGCGCAGTTCTTC.

This clonotype was seen more than once but under ten times. The chain carries TRBV29-1 and TRBJ2-3; TRBD2 agrees at 7 bases. Germline CDR1 is SQVTM and CDR2 is ANQGSEA. This CDR3 spans 15 amino acids. V shed 5 bases, J shed 1 base, and the junction held 9 bases outside the gene matches. CDR3 protein: CSVKVSGNRTDTQYF. CDR3 coding DNA: TGCAGCGTTAAGGTCAGCGGGAATCGCACAGATACGCAGTATTTT.